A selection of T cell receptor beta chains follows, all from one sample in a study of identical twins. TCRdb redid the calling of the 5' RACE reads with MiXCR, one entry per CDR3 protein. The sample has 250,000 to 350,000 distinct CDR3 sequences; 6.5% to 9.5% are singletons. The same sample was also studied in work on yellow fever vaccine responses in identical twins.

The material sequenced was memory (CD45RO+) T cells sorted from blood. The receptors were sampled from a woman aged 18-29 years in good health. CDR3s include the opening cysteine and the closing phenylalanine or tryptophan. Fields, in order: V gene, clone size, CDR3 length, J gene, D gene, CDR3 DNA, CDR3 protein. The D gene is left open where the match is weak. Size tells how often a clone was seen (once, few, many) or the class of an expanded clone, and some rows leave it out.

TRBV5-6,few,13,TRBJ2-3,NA,TGTGCCAGCAGCTTGGCCCAACCAGATACGCAGTATTTT,CASSLAQPDTQYF
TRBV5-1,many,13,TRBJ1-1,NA,TGCGCCAGCAGCTTGGGGGACTCCGGTCGAGCTTTCTTT,CASSLGDSGRAFF
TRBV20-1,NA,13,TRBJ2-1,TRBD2,TGCAGACTCGCGGGAGGGGGGGGGTGTGAGCAGTTCTTC,CRLAGGGGCEQFF
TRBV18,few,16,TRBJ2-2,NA,TGTGCCAGCTCACGAACAGAAGACCCTAACACCGGGGAGCTGTTTTTT,CASSRTEDPNTGELFF
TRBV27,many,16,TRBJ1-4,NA,TGTGCCAGCAGTTTATATCCCGCAGACCAAAATGAAAAACTGTTTTTT,CASSLYPADQNEKLFF
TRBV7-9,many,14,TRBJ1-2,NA,TGTGCCAGCAGCCCCAGGTGGGTCGGAAATGGCTACACCTTC,CASSPRWVGNGYTF
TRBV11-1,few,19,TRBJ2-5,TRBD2,TGTGCCAGCAGCTTAGGTCGTGGTAGCGGGAGAGGAGGTGAAGAGACCCAGTACTTC,CASSLGRGSGRGGEETQYF
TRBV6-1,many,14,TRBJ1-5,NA,TGTGCCAGCAGTGGCGGGGGGCACCCAGCGCCCCAGCATTTT,CASSGGGHPAPQHF
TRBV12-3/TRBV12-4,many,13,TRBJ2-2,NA,TGTGCCAGCTCCGGCGCATACACCGGGGAGCTGTTTTTT,CASSGAYTGELFF
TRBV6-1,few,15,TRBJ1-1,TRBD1,TGTGCCAGCAGAGGACTGGGACAGAAGAACACTGAAGCTTTCTTT,CASRGLGQKNTEAFF
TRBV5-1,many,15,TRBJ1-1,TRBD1,TGCGCCAGCAGCTCGGGAAGGACAGGGAACACTGAAGCTTTCTTT,CASSSGRTGNTEAFF
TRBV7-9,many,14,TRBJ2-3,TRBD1,TGTGCCAGCAGCCAAGGACAGGGGGCAGATACGCAGTATTTT,CASSQGQGADTQYF
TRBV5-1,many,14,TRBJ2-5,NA,TGCGCCAGCAGCTTGGGCAGGACACAAGAGAGCCAGTACTTC,CASSLGRTQESQYF
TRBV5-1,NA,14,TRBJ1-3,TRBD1,TGCGCCAGCAGCCCGACAGGGACTGGAAACACCATATATTTT,CASSPTGTGNTIYF
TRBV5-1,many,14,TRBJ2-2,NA,TGCGCCAGCAGCTTTAGTTCTAATACCGGGGAGCTGTTTTTT,CASSFSSNTGELFF
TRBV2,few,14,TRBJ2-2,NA,TGTGCCAGTAACAGGGAGGGGAGGACCGGGGAGCTGTTTTTT,CASNREGRTGELFF
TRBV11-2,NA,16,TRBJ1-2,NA,TGTGCCAGCAGCCATTATTCATTTCAACCGAACTATGGCTACACCTTC,CASSHYSFQPNYGYTF
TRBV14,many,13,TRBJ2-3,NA,TGTGCCAGCAGCTTCAGTATCCGTGATACGCAGTATTTT,CASSFSIRDTQYF
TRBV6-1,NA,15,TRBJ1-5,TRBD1,TGTGCCAGCGGTCAGGGACAGGTTAGCAATCAGCCCCAGCATTTT,CASGQGQVSNQPQHF
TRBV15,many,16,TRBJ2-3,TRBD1,TGTGCCACCAGCAGAGATAAGGGGGCGCTTACAGATACGCAGTATTTT,CATSRDKGALTDTQYF
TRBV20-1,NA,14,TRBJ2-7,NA,TGCAGTGCTAGAACCGGGAGTTCCTCCTACGAGCAGTACTTC,CSARTGSSSYEQYF
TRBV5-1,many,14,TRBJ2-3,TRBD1,TGCGCCAGCAGGACAGGGCTCGACACAGATACGCAGTATTTT,CASRTGLDTDTQYF
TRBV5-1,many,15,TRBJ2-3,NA,TGCGCCAGCAGCCCGGTAGTTGGTGGCACAGATACGCAGTATTTT,CASSPVVGGTDTQYF
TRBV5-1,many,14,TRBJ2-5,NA,TGCGCCAGCAGCTCTGTTGGGGGAGTAGAGACCCAGTACTTC,CASSSVGGVETQYF
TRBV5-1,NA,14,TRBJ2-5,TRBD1,TGCGCCAGTAGCACCGGGACAGCCACAGAGACCCAGTACTTC,CASSTGTATETQYF
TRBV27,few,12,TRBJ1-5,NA,TGTGCCAGCAGTCTAATCAATCAGCCCCAGCATTTT,CASSLINQPQHF
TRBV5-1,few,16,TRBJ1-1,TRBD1,TGCGCCAGCAGTCTCAATCCCGGGACAGGGAACACTGAAGCTTTCTTT,CASSLNPGTGNTEAFF
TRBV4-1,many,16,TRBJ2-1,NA,TGCGCCAGCAGCCAAGACCTGACAATCTCCTACAATGAGCAGTTCTTC,CASSQDLTISYNEQFF
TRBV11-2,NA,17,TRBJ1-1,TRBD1,TGTGCCAGCAGCCATTATCGGGGACAGGGGGCTAACACTGAAGCTTTCTTT,CASSHYRGQGANTEAFF
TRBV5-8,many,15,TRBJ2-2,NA,TGTGCCAGCAGCTTGGCTGGGTTTAACACCGGGGAGCTGTTTTTT,CASSLAGFNTGELFF
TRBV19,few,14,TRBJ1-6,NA,TGTGCCAGTAGAACCGGGACCATTAATTCACCCCTCCACTTT,CASRTGTINSPLHF
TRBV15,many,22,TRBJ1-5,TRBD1,TGTGCCACCAGCAGAGATAATCGTCGGTTCAACCGGGACAGGGGACCCAATCAGCCCCAGCATTTT,CATSRDNRRFNRDRGPNQPQHF
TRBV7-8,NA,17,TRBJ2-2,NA,TGTGCCAGCAGCCGAAAACCCCTGGACACCCACACCGGGGAGCTGTTTTTT,CASSRKPLDTHTGELFF
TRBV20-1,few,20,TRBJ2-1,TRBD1,TGCAGTGCTAGAAAGCGGCGGACAGGATACTACTTAGATTACTACAATGAGCAGTTCTTC,CSARKRRTGYYLDYYNEQFF
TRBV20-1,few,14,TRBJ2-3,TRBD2,TGCAGTTCCGGACTAGCTGATAGCACAGATACGCAGTATTTT,CSSGLADSTDTQYF
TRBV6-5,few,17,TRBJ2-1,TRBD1,TGTGCCAGCAGTTACTCTGCATTCGGGACAGGGGGCCGTGAGCAGTTCTTC,CASSYSAFGTGGREQFF
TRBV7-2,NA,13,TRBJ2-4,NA,TGTGCCAGCAGCTTAGTGGCAGGAGACATTCAGTACTTC,CASSLVAGDIQYF
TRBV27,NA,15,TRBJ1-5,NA,TGTGCCAGCAGAGCCGCGGGGGTGGTGAATCAGCCCCAGCATTTT,CASRAAGVVNQPQHF
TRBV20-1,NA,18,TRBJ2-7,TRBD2,TGCAGTGCTAGAAAAGCAGGGACTAGCGGGAGGGCCTCCTACGAGCAGTACTTC,CSARKAGTSGRASYEQYF
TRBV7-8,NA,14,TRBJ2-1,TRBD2,TGTGCCAGCAGCTCTTTAGCGGGAGTTGATGAGCAGTTCTTC,CASSSLAGVDEQFF
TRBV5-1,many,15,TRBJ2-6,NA,TGCGCCAGCAGCCAAGTGATCTCTGGGGCCAACGTCCTGACTTTC,CASSQVISGANVLTF
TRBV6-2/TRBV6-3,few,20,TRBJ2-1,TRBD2,TGTGCCAGCCCCTTGAGGGAGAAAACTAGCGGGGGGCCCCGGGACAATGAGCAGTTCTTC,CASPLREKTSGGPRDNEQFF
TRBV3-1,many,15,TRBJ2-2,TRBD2,TGTGCCAGCAGCCGCGGGAGATTGAACACCGGGGAGCTGTTTTTT,CASSRGRLNTGELFF
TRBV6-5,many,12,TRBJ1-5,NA,TGTGCCAGCAGCCCGAGGAATCAGCCCCAGCATTTT,CASSPRNQPQHF
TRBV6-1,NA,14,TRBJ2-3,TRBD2,TGTGCCAGCAGTGAGGAGCGGGACACAGATACGCAGTATTTT,CASSEERDTDTQYF
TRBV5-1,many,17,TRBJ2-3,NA,TGCGCCAGCAGCCATCACCCGTACAGGGATTCCACAGATACGCAGTATTTT,CASSHHPYRDSTDTQYF
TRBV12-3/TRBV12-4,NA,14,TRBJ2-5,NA,TGTGCCAGCAGCCACCGACTAGTCCAAGAGACCCAGTACTTC,CASSHRLVQETQYF
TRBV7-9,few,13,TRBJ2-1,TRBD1,TGTGCCAGCAGCTTAGGCGACAGGGGAAGGAAGTTCTTC,CASSLGDRGRKFF
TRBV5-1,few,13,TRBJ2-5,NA,TGCGCCAGCAGGACGGGGCCTCGAGAGACCCAGTACTTC,CASRTGPRETQYF
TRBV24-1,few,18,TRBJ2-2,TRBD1,TGTGCCACCAGTGATCCCCCGGGACAGGGATTTGGGACCGGGGAGCTGTTTTTT,CATSDPPGQGFGTGELFF
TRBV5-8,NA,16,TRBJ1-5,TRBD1,TGTGCCAGCAGCTCGCGACAGGGAAGAGGGGTTGAGCCCCAGCATTTT,CASSSRQGRGVEPQHF
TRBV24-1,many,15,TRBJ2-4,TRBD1,TGTGCCACCAGGGAAACAGGGGTCACCCTAAACATTCAGTACTTC,CATRETGVTLNIQYF